A selection of T cell receptor beta chains follows, all from one sample in a study of blood T cell repertoires in COVID-19. Produced via immunoSEQ multiplex PCR; TCRdb's table is partial and in-frame only. The table lists about 380,000 clones, 88% of them singletons. The sample was PBMCs or T cells enriched from blood (not recorded which). These receptors were taken from a woman younger than 30 who had recovered from COVID-19. Each CDR3 is given with its conserved first and last residue. The D gene is left open where the match is weak. Not all rows give a size; the values are once, few, many and, for expanded clones, a class.

CDR3 protein | CDR3 DNA | CDR3 length | D gene | V gene | clone size | J gene
CASSLTSGGFASYEQYF | TGTGCCAGCAGCTTGACTAGCGGGGGTTTCGCCTCCTACGAGCAGTACTTC | 17 | TRBD2 | TRBV5-4 | NA | TRBJ2-7
CASRRQPSIEAFF | TGTGCCAGCAGGAGACAGCCATCAATTGAAGCTTTCTTT | 13 | NA | TRBV3-1/TRBV3-2 | NA | TRBJ1-1
CASSSGLAASNEQFF | TGTGCTAGCAGCTCGGGACTAGCGGCTTCCAATGAGCAGTTCTTC | 15 | TRBD2 | TRBV7-7 | NA | TRBJ2-1
CASSLGGQASYEQYF | TGTGCCAGCAGCTTGGGGGGACAGGCTTCCTACGAGCAGTACTTC | 15 | TRBD1 | TRBV5-4 | NA | TRBJ2-7
CASSDRDSRSPLHF | TGTGCCAGCAGCGACCGGGACAGTCGCTCACCCCTCCACTTT | 14 | NA | TRBV21-1 | NA | TRBJ1-6
CASSWGTGDTEAFF | TGCGCCAGCAGCTGGGGGACAGGGGACACTGAAGCTTTCTTT | 14 | TRBD1 | TRBV5-1 | NA | TRBJ1-1
CATSDPTSGGNNEQFF | TGTGCCACCAGTGATCCGACTAGCGGGGGCAACAATGAGCAGTTCTTC | 16 | TRBD2 | TRBV24-1 | NA | TRBJ2-1
CAVPGGVGNTIYF | TGTGCCGTACCAGGGGGCGTTGGAAACACCATATATTTT | 13 | TRBD1 | TRBV19 | NA | TRBJ1-3
CASRRGGVGGNTIYF | TGTGCCAGTAGACGAGGGGGCGTAGGAGGAAACACCATATATTTT | 15 | TRBD1 | TRBV19 | NA | TRBJ1-3
CASSIAGTGDIEKLFF | TGTGCCAGCAGCATTGCCGGGACAGGGGACATTGAAAAACTGTTTTTT | 16 | TRBD1 | TRBV5-4 | once | TRBJ1-4
CASSFTGARDTQYF | TGTGCCAGCAGTTTCACAGGGGCAAGGGATACGCAGTATTTT | 14 | TRBD1 | TRBV28 | NA | TRBJ2-3
CASSLVPSGGAYEQYF | TGTGCCAGCAGCTTAGTCCCTAGCGGGGGGGCTTACGAGCAGTACTTC | 16 | TRBD2 | TRBV11-2 | NA | TRBJ2-7
CASNKYPPGQETQYF | TGTGCCAGCAATAAATACCCCCCGGGGCAAGAGACCCAGTACTTC | 15 | NA | TRBV28 | NA | TRBJ2-5
CASSDGGATYEQYF | TGCGCCAGCAGCGACGGAGGGGCGACCTACGAGCAGTACTTC | 14 | NA | TRBV4-1 | NA | TRBJ2-7
CSASQGRGEKLFF | TGCAGTGCTAGTCAGGGTAGGGGTGAAAAACTGTTTTTT | 13 | NA | TRBV20-1 | NA | TRBJ1-4
CASSLDSRFSYNSPLHF | TGTGCCAGCAGCTTGGACAGCAGGTTCTCCTATAATTCACCCCTCCACTTT | 17 | NA | TRBV5-5 | NA | TRBJ1-6
CASSHVTIASPPNTGELFF | TGTGCCAGCAGCCACGTTACTATAGCTAGCCCTCCGAACACCGGGGAGCTGTTTTTT | 19 | NA | TRBV11-2 | NA | TRBJ2-2
CASSVTGNPGEKLFF | TGTGCCAGCAGCGTGACCGGGAACCCAGGAGAAAAACTGTTTTTT | 15 | NA | TRBV7-6 | NA | TRBJ1-4
CASSLAQGVNTEAFF | TGTGCCAGCAGCTTAGCGCAGGGGGTGAACACTGAAGCTTTCTTT | 15 | TRBD1 | TRBV7-9 | NA | TRBJ1-1
CASSIGAGGEKLFF | TGCGCCAGCAGCATTGGCGCAGGGGGTGAAAAACTGTTTTTT | 14 | TRBD1 | TRBV5-1 | NA | TRBJ1-4
CASSLGRSGQRTKGANVLTF | TGTGCCAGCAGTTTAGGGCGATCAGGACAGAGGACCAAGGGGGCCAACGTCCTGACTTTC | 20 | NA | TRBV27 | few | TRBJ2-6
CASMGRGREKLFF | TGTGCCAGCATGGGCAGGGGCCGTGAAAAACTGTTTTTT | 13 | NA | TRBV6-5 | NA | TRBJ1-4
CSVFTGDAEAFF | TGCAGCGTTTTTACAGGGGACGCTGAAGCTTTCTTT | 12 | TRBD1 | TRBV29-1 | NA | TRBJ1-1
CAIKDSGKSAFF | TGTGCCATCAAGGATAGCGGGAAGAGCGCTTTCTTT | 12 | NA | TRBV10-3 | NA | TRBJ1-1
CASSSSAQGSHTQYF | TGTGCCAGCAGCTCATCAGCACAGGGGTCTCATACGCAGTATTTT | 15 | TRBD1 | TRBV3-1/TRBV3-2 | NA | TRBJ2-3
CASSFSLDSRSEAFF | TGCGCCAGCAGCTTCTCTTTGGACAGTAGGTCTGAAGCTTTCTTT | 15 | NA | TRBV5-1 | NA | TRBJ1-1
CASSSKTGVGANVLTF | TGTGCCAGTAGTAGTAAGACAGGGGTCGGGGCCAACGTCCTGACTTTC | 16 | TRBD1 | TRBV19 | NA | TRBJ2-6
CASRNTGRDNQPQHF | TGTGCCAGCAGGAACACAGGGAGGGACAATCAGCCCCAGCATTTT | 15 | NA | TRBV28 | NA | TRBJ1-5
CASSSNGQRNTGELFF | TGCGCCAGCAGCTCGAATGGACAGAGGAACACCGGGGAGCTGTTTTTT | 16 | NA | TRBV5-1 | NA | TRBJ2-2
CASSDSSEKLFF | TGTGCCAGTAGTGACAGTTCTGAAAAACTGTTTTTT | 12 | NA | TRBV19 | NA | TRBJ1-4
CAINRDRYNSPLHF | TGTGCCATCAACCGGGACAGGTATAATTCACCCCTCCACTTT | 14 | TRBD1 | TRBV10-3 | NA | TRBJ1-6
CASSLAVHRDSGNTIYF | TGCGCCAGCAGCTTGGCCGTTCACAGGGACTCTGGAAACACCATATATTTT | 17 | NA | TRBV5-1 | once | TRBJ1-3
CASSDSYSYSNQPQHF | TGTGCCAGCAGTGACTCTTACAGTTATAGCAATCAGCCCCAGCATTTT | 16 | NA | TRBV6-4 | few | TRBJ1-5
CASSLRQSEDTQYF | TGTGCCAGCAGCTTAAGACAGTCAGAAGATACGCAGTATTTT | 14 | NA | TRBV11-2 | NA | TRBJ2-3
CASSLGQGWPNYEQYF | TGCGCCAGCAGCTTGGGACAGGGTTGGCCCAACTACGAGCAGTACTTC | 16 | TRBD1 | TRBV5-1 | NA | TRBJ2-7
CASSPIAGGQETQYF | TGTGCCAGCAGCCCAATAGCGGGGGGGCAGGAGACCCAGTACTTC | 15 | TRBD2 | TRBV7-9 | NA | TRBJ2-5
CASSPRGGRTDTQYF | TGTGCCAGCAGTCCCCGGGGGGGGCGCACAGATACGCAGTATTTT | 15 | TRBD2 | TRBV28 | NA | TRBJ2-3